This T cell receptor beta chain was documented in a study of cytotoxic CD8 clonotypes in ibrutinib-treated CLL. Study information: The response samples were taken once patients had been treated for a median of about 12 months, range 6 to 36. General observations from the study: Higher circulating CD8+ T-cell counts strongly accompanied higher baseline clonality, above age-matched healthy donors. Before falling back toward baseline at progression, clonality had risen at the time of ibrutinib response.

Profiling relied on immunoSEQ multiplex PCR, and the TCRdb table lists in-frame clones only, not all of them. The sample yields 150,000 to 200,000 clones, 55% to 85% seen once. Worth noting for this clone: Its antigen is not identified.

The CDR3 runs 15 residues. In germline, CDR1 is LGHNA, CDR2 YNFKEQ. V shed 1 base and J shed 3 bases, with 13 bases lying between them. This sample comprised PBMCs, obtained after 24 months of ibrutinib treatment. The chain uses TRBV4-2 and TRBJ2-7; TRBD2 is a possible D gene (7 bases). This clonotype was sampled from a human donor with chronic lymphocytic leukemia. CDR3 residues: CASSQGGGRNYEQYF. The DNA of the CDR3 is TGTGCCAGCAGCCAAGGGGGGGGGCGTAACTACGAGCAGTACTTC.